This is a list of T cell receptor beta chains from one sample in a study of blood T cell repertoires in COVID-19. Sequencing used immunoSEQ multiplex PCR; TCRdb keeps in-frame clones, though not all of them. The table has more than 300,000 clones, roughly 90% seen once; the top ten hold less than 4%. Material: PBMCs or T cells enriched from blood (not recorded which). Every receptor here comes from a woman between 25 and 40 years old who had been exposed to COVID-19. Both conserved end residues are part of each CDR3. The D gene is left open where the match is weak. Size is stated for part of the rows, as once, few or many counts, or as a class when the clone is expanded.

V gene	clone size	D gene	CDR3 length	J gene	CDR3 protein	CDR3 DNA
TRBV23-1	-	-	14	TRBJ1-5	CASTTPGGNQPQHF	TGCGCCAGCACCACACCCGGAGGGAATCAGCCCCAGCATTTT
TRBV9	-	-	15	TRBJ1-5	CASSVDGGANQPQHF	TGTGCCAGCAGCGTAGATGGGGGGGCGAATCAGCCCCAGCATTTT
TRBV4-1	once	TRBD1	18	TRBJ1-4	CASSQDQGALSPGEKLFF	TGCGCCAGCAGCCAAGATCAGGGGGCACTAAGCCCAGGCGAAAAACTGTTTTTT
TRBV20-1	-	TRBD1	14	TRBJ2-1	CSASPPTGGTEQFF	TGCAGTGCGAGTCCTCCGACAGGGGGCACTGAGCAGTTCTTC
TRBV5-5	-	TRBD1	13	TRBJ1-5	CASSLTGAQPQHF	TGTGCCAGCAGCTTAACAGGGGCTCAGCCCCAGCATTTT
TRBV14	-	-	13	TRBJ1-6	CASSPAPGVTLHF	TGTGCCAGCAGCCCAGCACCCGGGGTCACCCTCCACTTT
TRBV11-3	-	-	13	TRBJ2-1	CASSSTLAVEQFF	TGTGCCAGCAGCTCAACATTAGCGGTTGAGCAGTTCTTC
TRBV6-5	-	-	13	TRBJ1-1	CASSSGWYTEAFF	TGTGCCAGCAGTTCGGGGTGGTACACTGAAGCTTTCTTT
TRBV7-2	few	TRBD1	18	TRBJ1-2	CASSSGHRRTGENYGYTF	TGTGCCAGCAGCTCGGGGCACCGGAGGACAGGGGAGAACTATGGCTACACCTTC
TRBV11-2	-	TRBD2	14	TRBJ2-7	CASSLEWTSNEQYF	TGTGCCAGCAGCTTAGAGTGGACTAGTAACGAGCAGTACTTC
TRBV7-8	once	-	15	TRBJ2-5	CASSLVAYHGETQYF	TGTGCCAGCAGCTTAGTGGCCTACCACGGGGAGACCCAGTACTTC
TRBV4-1	-	-	12	TRBJ1-4	CASRGGIEKLFF	TGCGCCAGCAGGGGAGGGATTGAAAAACTGTTTTTT
TRBV5-1	-	TRBD1	14	TRBJ2-7	CASTPARGPYEQYF	TGCGCCAGCACCCCTGCTAGGGGGCCCTACGAGCAGTACTTC
TRBV6-5	-	-	15	TRBJ2-3	CASRTGSRGTDTQYF	TGTGCCAGCAGAACAGGGTCCAGGGGCACAGATACGCAGTATTTT
TRBV18	-	-	14	TRBJ1-6	CASSPGTYNSPLHF	TGTGCCAGCTCACCCGGGACCTATAATTCACCCCTCCACTTT
TRBV7-6	-	TRBD1	16	TRBJ2-6	CASSTGQGMGANVLTF	TGTGCCAGCAGCACCGGACAGGGAATGGGGGCCAACGTCCTGACTTTC
TRBV25-1	-	TRBD1	16	TRBJ1-4	CASSEGRAGGNEKLFF	TGTGCCAGCAGTGAGGGTAGGGCAGGGGGTAATGAAAAACTGTTTTTT
TRBV4-3	-	-	15	TRBJ1-6	CASSQEGQRNSPLHF	TGCGCCAGCAGCCAAGAGGGGCAGAGAAATTCACCCCTCCACTTT